This note documents a single T cell receptor (beta chain) sequence. Its target antigen remains unknown. No clone much larger than this one lies a single base away; base qualities are absent. The sequencer listed for this sample is Illumina NovaSeq 6000. TCRalpha and TCRbeta cDNA libraries were built by 5'RACE with constant-segment primers, adding sample barcodes and unique molecular identifiers. Trizol reagent was used to extract RNA from every sample. Libraries were amplified in two PCR steps, with a second sample barcode and Illumina TruSeq adapters added in the second step. The libraries were sequenced on an Illumina NovaSeq using 2 x 150 bp paired-end reads. The study's processing was this. With migec v1.2.7, reads were demultiplexed and then collapsed into UMI-guided consensus sequences. Using mixcr v2.1.11, UMI consensuses were aligned to TRA and TRB V and J templates and then assembled into clonotypes. Expanded or contracted clonotypes were those called significant by both edgeR and NoisET, with noise models trained on biological replicates. For edgeR calls, a false discovery rate-adjusted p below 0.01 and a log2 fold-change threshold of 1 were applied. PCA with hierarchical clustering of max-normalized trajectories of the 1000 most abundant clonotypes was used as exploratory dynamics analysis. Each responding clone was given a CD4 or CD8 phenotype based on the CD4+ and CD8+ repertoires, which had been sequenced separately. Through fastp at Q25 and MiXCR, TCRdb rebuilt clones from the public reads, retaining in-frame beta chains. Duplicate CDR3 protein sequences are folded into a single record with the most common DNA and genes. These V and J calls originate from TCRdb's pipeline instead of the authors' own analysis. This sample has some 150,000 distinct CDR3 sequences in its table, and approximately 21% of those were observed once. Of the sample, over 2% is held by the ten largest clones.

PBMCs were isolated by Ficoll-Paque density gradient centrifugation. The sample comes from a study of T-cell memory formation after mild COVID-19 (dated by TCRdb to the early 2020s). General notes on the study: Most TCR sequence clusters were specific to one of the two donors. T-cell clones expanding and contracting after mild COVID-19 in two donors were tracked by longitudinal TCRalpha and TCRbeta repertoire sequencing. The cohort comprised two young, previously healthy adult volunteers, one female and one male.

V sheds 2 bases and J sheds 7 bases, leaving 12 bases between their ends. CDR1 and CDR2, looked up from the germline V gene, are SGHTA and FQGTGA. The CDR3, cysteine through phenylalanine, is 14 amino acids long. Left in the record is the CDR3 DNA by itself, 42 bases read in frame from the first base. Study-wide findings and limitations: SARS-CoV-2 specificity of the second-wave clones peaking on day 37 was not confirmed. Some responding clones were found in pre-infection memory, which suggests that pre-existing cross-reactive memory T cells took part in the SARS-CoV-2 response. From day 15 to 85, contracting clones showed balanced CD4/CD8 phenotypes, whereas a second wave of clones that expanded from day 15 to 37 leaned towards CD4+. Only a couple of mild cases were covered in the study, and larger cohorts including severe cases with pre-infection samples were considered necessary. Contracting CD4+ clones were found mainly in CM and EM memory subsets, while CD8+ clones were enriched in EMRA.

The TCR sequence derives from an adult woman who had mild COVID-19 (a few samples of this study predate the infection). The sample titles of this study are shuffled in the database, so cell type and time point are left out; the donor was told from shared clones. The chain uses TRBV7-3 and TRBJ2-1, and possibly TRBD2, on 5 matching bases. The sample comprised PBMCs or a T cell subset sorted from them (not recorded which). The CDR3 sequence is CASSLHGKENEQFF. The nucleotide sequence is TGTGCCAGCAGCTTACACGGGAAAGAGAATGAGCAGTTCTTC.